The clone carrying this T cell receptor beta chain was found many times. CDR1 SGHRS and CDR2 YFSETQ come from the germline V gene. Losses at the gene ends were 4 bases for V and 6 bases for J; bases not matched to a gene: 6. This CDR3 has 15 residues. The sample is drawn from a study of naive and memory T cell subsets. A UMI-containing oligonucleotide was joined by 3' ligation to the TCR cDNA template. The SP2 primer and nested alpha and beta constant region primers amplified ligated cDNA in four rounds. From the 5' RACE reads, TCRdb called clonotypes with MiXCR, one entry per CDR3 protein. The sample carries roughly 48,000 distinct CDR3 sequences, 4.7% recorded once.

The chain combines TRBV5-1 with TRBJ2-3; 12 nucleotides agree with TRBD2. This TCR was sampled from a female donor in good health. The CDR3 here is CASSLLAGGQDTQYF. In DNA form, the CDR3 reads TGCGCCAGCAGCCTACTAGCGGGAGGTCAGGATACGCAGTATTTT.